Below, 14 T cell receptor beta chains from the same sample are listed, as sequenced in a study of Graves' ophthalmopathy and Graves' hyperthyroidism. As the template, RNA transcripts were used to amplify TCR beta CDR3 regions. HTBI primers were employed in first-round RT-PCR, then a second-round multiplex PCR followed. TCRdb redid the calling of the multiplex PCR reads with MiXCR, one entry per CDR3 protein. This table holds around 1,200,000 distinct CDR3 sequences, 35% to 40% found once. Sequencing used peripheral blood or thyroid tissue (not recorded which). These receptors were collected from an adult man with Graves' hyperthyroidism.

This clonotype has only a few counts. A single base separates this from a much larger clone, so it may be a read error. The J gene is TRBJ2-7, the V gene TRBV27, with 9 bases that match TRBD2. The CDR3 length is 13 residues. CDR1 and CDR2 (germline): MNHEY, SMNVEV (reference sequence). J was trimmed by 6 bases and V by 5 bases; bases with no gene match: 5. The CDR3 region has the DNA TGTGCCAGCAGTCCCGGGACTAGCTCCGAGCAGTACTTC. It specifies CASSPGTSSEQYF.

V gene TRBV9 combines with J gene TRBJ1-1; D is perhaps TRBD1 (5 bases). Trimming took 3 bases from V and 7 from J, leaving 13 bases between them. Germline V CDR1 and CDR2: SGDLS, YYNGEE. CDR3 size: 13 residues. DNA of the CDR3: TGTGCCAGCAGCGGACCCGGGAGGGGTGAAGCTTTCTTT. Translated, it gives CASSGPGRGEAFF.

The gene calls are TRBV9 and TRBJ2-3; D ambiguous. The length of the CDR3 is 14 residues. CDR1 SGDLS and CDR2 YYNGEE come from the germline V gene. V dropped 1 base and J dropped 4 bases, with 10 bases sitting between them. For the CDR3, the DNA is TGTGCCAGCAGCGTAACCCTCGGCGCAGATACGCAGTATTTT. Translating it yields CASSVTLGADTQYF.

Ten or more counts support this clonotype. The chain carries TRBV19 and TRBJ2-7; the D gene is possibly TRBD2 (6 bases). The V gene's germline CDR1 is LNHDA and CDR2 SQIVND (reference sequence). The CDR3 consists of 15 residues. Trimming removed 3 bases at V and 3 bases at J, with 15 bases between. CDR3 DNA: TGTGCCAGTAGTATCTTGGGGGGAACCCACTACGAGCAGTACTTC. The encoded protein is CASSILGGTHYEQYF.

This clonotype has a count of ten or more. This chain connects TRBV11-2 to TRBJ2-6; D is unclear. The ends were cut back, 1 base at V and 0 bases at J, with 7 bases in the middle. From germline, CDR1 is SGHAT and CDR2 FQNNGV. The CDR3 length is 16 residues. CDR3 sequence (DNA): TGTGCCAGCAGCTTAGTCGGCGGCTCTGGGGCCAACGTCCTGACTTTC. It yields the protein CASSLVGGSGANVLTF.

There are a few counts of this clonotype. The chain recombines TRBV2 with TRBJ1-6, with TRBD1 identical over 10 bases. In germline, CDR1 is SNHLY, CDR2 FYNNEI. The CDR3 has 14 residues. Unmatched junction bases numbered 6, after V lost 7 bases and J lost 9 bases. CDR3 DNA: TGTGCCAGCAACCGTAGGGACAGGGGTTCACCCCTCCACTTT. Amino acid sequence: CASNRRDRGSPLHF.

There are many counts of this clonotype. V is TRBV20-1 and J is TRBJ1-5, with 7 bases matching TRBD1. J was trimmed by 5 bases and V by 4 bases; bases with no gene match: 5. CDR3 length: 13 residues. Germline values: CDR1 DFQATT, CDR2 SNEGSKA (reference sequence). The DNA of the CDR3 is TGCAGTGCTATTGACAGGGTGGATCAGCCCCAGCATTTT. It is translated as CSAIDRVDQPQHF.

This clonotype was seen a few times. The V and J genes are TRBV18 and TRBJ1-5, with D possibly TRBD1 on 5 matching bases. Per germline, CDR1 KGHSH and CDR2 LQKENI. The V end lost 2 bases, the J end lost 3 bases, and 11 bases lay between the germline ends. CDR3 length: 15 residues. CDR3 region: CASSPSGGVNQPQHF. CDR3 bases: TGTGCCAGCTCACCATCGGGGGGGGTCAATCAGCCCCAGCATTTT.

Details on this clonotype: This may be a read error: a much more frequent sequence differs by one nucleotide. The chain recombines TRBV7-2 with TRBJ1-5, with D uncertain. The CDR3 runs 15 residues. Germline CDR1 reads SGHTA; CDR2 reads FQGNSA. V shed 4 bases and J shed 5 bases, with 15 bases lying between them. The CDR3 reads CASSSGGEGDQPQHF. In DNA form, the CDR3 reads TGTGCCAGCAGCTCGGGCGGGGAGGGCGATCAGCCCCAGCATTTT. Combining the CDR3 with reference TRBV7-2 and TRBJ1-5 gives the whole variable domain GAGVSQSPSNKVTEKGKDVELRCDPISGHTALYWYRQSLGQGLEFLIYFQGNSAPDKSGLPSDRFSAERTGGSVSTLTIQRTQQEDSAVYLCASSSGGEGDQPQHFGDGTRLSIL.

The chain joins TRBV7-2 to TRBJ2-5, with 13 bases aligning to TRBD2. V was clipped by 5 bases and J by 3 bases; unmatched bases: 0. The CDR3 consists of 14 residues. Germline values: CDR1 SGHTA, CDR2 FQGNSA. CDR3 loop: CASSTSGGEETQYF. In DNA, the CDR3 is TGTGCCAGCAGCACTAGCGGGGGGGAAGAGACCCAGTACTTC. The variable domain in full, completed from reference TRBV7-2 and TRBJ2-5, reads GAGVSQSPSNKVTEKGKDVELRCDPISGHTALYWYRQSLGQGLEFLIYFQGNSAPDKSGLPSDRFSAERTGGSVSTLTIQRTQQEDSAVYLCASSTSGGEETQYFGPGTRLLVL.

The chain links TRBV6-4 to TRBJ2-7, with TRBD2 matching over 8 bases. The V gene's germline CDR1 is MRHNA and CDR2 SNTAGT. The CDR3 contains 13 residues. Germline trimming cut 5 bases from V and 6 bases from J; bases unmatched to any gene: 6. The CDR3 here is CASSSGSATEQYF. DNA for the CDR3: TGTGCCAGCAGTAGCGGGAGTGCTACCGAGCAGTACTTC.

The chain employs TRBV20-1 and TRBJ2-3, with 9 bases identical to TRBD1. J lost 6 bases, V lost 3 bases, and 4 bases had no gene match. This CDR3 contains 13 residues. CDR1 is DFQATT, CDR2 SNEGSKA, per germline (reference sequence). Written as DNA, the CDR3 is TGCAGTGCTAGTTACAGGGGGCGCGATACGCAGTATTTT. Amino acids: CSASYRGRDTQYF.

To note about this clonotype: This clone may be a read error of a much larger clone one base away. The genes are TRBV24-1 and TRBJ2-7; no clear D. Germline V gene data show CDR1 as KGHDR and CDR2 as SFDVKD. CDR3 length: 13 amino acids. Deletions cut 0 bases from V and 10 bases from J, with 12 bases between. The CDR3 nucleotides read TGTGCCACCAGTGATTTGGACCAATATGGACAGTACTTC. Its protein product is CATSDLDQYGQYF.

This clonotype has only one observation. The chain couples TRBV20-1 to TRBJ2-1; D uncertain. V dropped 0 bases and J dropped 5 bases, with 11 bases sitting between them. The CDR3 length is 14 residues. CDR1 is DFQATT and CDR2 is SNEGSKA in the germline V gene (reference sequence). The CDR3 spells CSARDVNNDNEQFF. The CDR3 nucleotides are TGCAGTGCTAGAGATGTTAACAACGACAATGAGCAGTTCTTC.